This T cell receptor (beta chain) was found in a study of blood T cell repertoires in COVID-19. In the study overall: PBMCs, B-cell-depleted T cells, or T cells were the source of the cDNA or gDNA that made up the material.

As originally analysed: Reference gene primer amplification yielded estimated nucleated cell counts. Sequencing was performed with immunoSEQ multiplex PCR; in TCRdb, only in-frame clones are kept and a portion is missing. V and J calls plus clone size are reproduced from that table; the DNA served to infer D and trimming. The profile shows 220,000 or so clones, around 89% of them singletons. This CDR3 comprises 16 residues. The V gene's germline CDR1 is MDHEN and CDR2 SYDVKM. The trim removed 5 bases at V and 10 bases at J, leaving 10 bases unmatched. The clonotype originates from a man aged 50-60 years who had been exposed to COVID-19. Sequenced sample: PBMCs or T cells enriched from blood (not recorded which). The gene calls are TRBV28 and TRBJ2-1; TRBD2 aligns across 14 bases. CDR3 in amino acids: CASSPGTSGGQREQFF. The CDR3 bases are TGTGCCAGCAGTCCGGGGACTAGCGGGGGCCAAAGGGAGCAGTTCTTC.